This T cell receptor beta chain was documented in a study of cytomegalovirus exposure and HLA in healthy donors. About the research overall: The same platform was used for the 100 to 150 validation repertoires and the approximately 670 first-cohort repertoires, a later analysis reported. Points from the study as a whole: Among TCR beta chains, those listed as cytomegalovirus-associated numbered around 180. In vitro work confirmed that a few CMV-associated chains recognize CMV antigens.

Regarding this clone: The target antigen is unknown.

V was cut by 0 bases and J by 6 bases, with 14 bases left in between. This CDR3 has 15 amino acids. CDR1 LGHNA and CDR2 YNFKEQ come from the germline V gene. Some clones are missing from TCRdb's copy, which holds only in-frame ones; the method was immunoSEQ multiplex PCR. Of about 120,000 clones listed, about 82% were seen once; the top ten hold 4.9%. The sequence came from a man in his late teens or twenties in good health and CMV-seronegative. Sample: PBMCs. The chain couples TRBV4-2 to TRBJ1-2; the D gene is possibly TRBD1 (6 bases). CDR3 protein: CASSQDLAGENGYTF. The DNA of the CDR3 is TGTGCCAGCAGCCAAGATTTAGCAGGGGAGAATGGCTACACCTTC.